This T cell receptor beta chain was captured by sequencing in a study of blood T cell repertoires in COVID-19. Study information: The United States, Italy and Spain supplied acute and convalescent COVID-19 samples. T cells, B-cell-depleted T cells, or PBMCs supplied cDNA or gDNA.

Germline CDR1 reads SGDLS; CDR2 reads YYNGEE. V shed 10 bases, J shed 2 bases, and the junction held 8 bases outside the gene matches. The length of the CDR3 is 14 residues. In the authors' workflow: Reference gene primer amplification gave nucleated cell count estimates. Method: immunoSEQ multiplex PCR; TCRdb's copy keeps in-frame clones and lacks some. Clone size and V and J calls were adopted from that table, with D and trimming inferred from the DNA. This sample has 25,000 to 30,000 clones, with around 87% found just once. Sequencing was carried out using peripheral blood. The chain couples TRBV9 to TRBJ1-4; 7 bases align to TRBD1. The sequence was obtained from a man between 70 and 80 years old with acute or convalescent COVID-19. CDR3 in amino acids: CASSPDRTNEKLFF. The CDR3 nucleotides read TGTGCCTCCTCGCCGGACAGGACTAATGAAAAACTGTTTTTT.